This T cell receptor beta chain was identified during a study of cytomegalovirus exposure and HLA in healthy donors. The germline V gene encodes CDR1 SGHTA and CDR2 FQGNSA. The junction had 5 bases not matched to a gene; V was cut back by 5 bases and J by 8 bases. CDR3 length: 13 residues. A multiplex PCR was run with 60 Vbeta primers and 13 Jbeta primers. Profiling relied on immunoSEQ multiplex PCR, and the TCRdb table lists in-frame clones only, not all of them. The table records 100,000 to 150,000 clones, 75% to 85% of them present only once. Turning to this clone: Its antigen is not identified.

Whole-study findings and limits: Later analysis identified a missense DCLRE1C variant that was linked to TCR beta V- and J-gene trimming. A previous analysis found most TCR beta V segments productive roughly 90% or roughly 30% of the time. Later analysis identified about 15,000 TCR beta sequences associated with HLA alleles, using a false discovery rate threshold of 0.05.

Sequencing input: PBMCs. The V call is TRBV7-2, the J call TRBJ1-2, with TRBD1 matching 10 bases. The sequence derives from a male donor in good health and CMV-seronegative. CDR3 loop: CASSRDRGQGYTF. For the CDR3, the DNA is TGTGCCAGCAGCAGAGACAGGGGGCAGGGCTACACCTTC.